This entry concerns a single T cell receptor (beta chain). CDR3 size: 14 residues. V lost 4 bases, J lost 2 bases, and 10 bases lay in between. Germline CDR1 is SGHVS and CDR2 is FQNEAQ. Sequencing targeted TCR beta in T cells from blood (CD8+ and CD4+). TEMRA cells were FACS-enriched, while CD8+ and CD4+ T cells were negatively isolated. The data belong to a study of CD8 T cells in Susac syndrome. RNA totalling about 0.45 to 1 ug underwent reverse transcription with random hexamers. Multiplex immunoSEQ PCR targeted 54 Vbeta and 13 Jbeta TCR beta segments. TCRdb ran MiXCR on the immunoSEQ multiplex PCR reads and lists one entry per CDR3 protein. This table holds 300,000 or so distinct CDR3 sequences, around 92% found once.

The chain carries TRBV7-8 and TRBJ2-3, with D possibly called TRBD1 or TRBD2 (5 bases each). The clonotype was recovered from a human donor with multiple sclerosis. The sequenced sample was CD4+ T cells from PBMCs. The CDR3 region is CASSSGPTTDTQYF. The CDR3 DNA reads TGTGCCAGCAGCTCGGGGCCTACCACAGATACGCAGTATTTT.